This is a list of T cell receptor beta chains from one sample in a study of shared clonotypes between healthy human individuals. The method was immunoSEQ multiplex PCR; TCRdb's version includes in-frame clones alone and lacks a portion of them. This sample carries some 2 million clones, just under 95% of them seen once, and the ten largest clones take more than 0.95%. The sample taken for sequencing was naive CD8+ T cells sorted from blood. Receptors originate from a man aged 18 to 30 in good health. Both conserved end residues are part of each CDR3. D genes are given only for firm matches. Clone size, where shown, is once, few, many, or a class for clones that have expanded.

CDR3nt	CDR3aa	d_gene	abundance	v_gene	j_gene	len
TGTGCCAGCAGTTACGGAGGACTTAATCAGCCCCAGCATTTT	CASSYGGLNQPQHF	.	.	TRBV6-5	TRBJ1-5	14
TGCGCCAGCAGCCCGGGATCTGGGCACCCAAGCTTC	CASSPGSGHPSF	.	.	TRBV5-1	TRBJ2-7	12
TGTGCCACCAGCAGAGATCGTGGGACAGGGGTTTCCCCCCTCCACTTT	CATSRDRGTGVSPLHF	TRBD1	.	TRBV15	TRBJ1-6	16
TGCGCCAGCAGCCATTGGGTGACTAGCGGGGGCACAGATACGCAGTATTTT	CASSHWVTSGGTDTQYF	TRBD2	.	TRBV4-3	TRBJ2-3	17
TGTGCCAGCAGGGAGACAGGGGGTGGGTACGAGCAGTACTTC	CASRETGGGYEQYF	TRBD1	.	TRBV6-1	TRBJ2-7	14
TGTGCCAGCAGTTCCCAGGGGGCTGGTACTCTCGGAAACACCATATATTTT	CASSSQGAGTLGNTIYF	TRBD1	.	TRBV27	TRBJ1-3	17
TGCGCCAGCAGATTTGGACTAGCGGGGTCAAGTGAGCAGTTCTTC	CASRFGLAGSSEQFF	TRBD2	.	TRBV4-1	TRBJ2-1	15
TGCGCCAGCAGCCTCGGGACAGATAACACCGGGGAGCTGTTTTTT	CASSLGTDNTGELFF	TRBD1	.	TRBV5-1	TRBJ2-2	15
TGTGCCAGCAGCTTAGCCAGTCTCTACGAGCAGTACTTC	CASSLASLYEQYF	.	.	TRBV11-2	TRBJ2-7	13
TGTGCCAGCAGCTCGGCAGGTCCGGGGGAGACCCAGTACTTC	CASSSAGPGETQYF	.	.	TRBV11-2	TRBJ2-5	14
TGTGCCAGCAGTTCGGGGGGAGTCTACGAGCAGTACTTC	CASSSGGVYEQYF	TRBD2	.	TRBV6-5	TRBJ2-7	13
TGTGCCAGCAGTGAAGAGGGGAAGGGGGTCCAGCCCCAGCATTTT	CASSEEGKGVQPQHF	.	.	TRBV6-1	TRBJ1-5	15
TGCGCCAGCAGTGGTCCACAAAAGGGCTACACCTTC	CASSGPQKGYTF	.	.	TRBV10-2	TRBJ1-2	12
TGTGCCAGCAGCTTTAGAGGGATCAACAATGAGCAGTTCTTC	CASSFRGINNEQFF	.	.	TRBV5-6	TRBJ2-1	14
TGTGCCAGCAGTCAATACAGAGAGGGCAACTATGGCTACACCTTC	CASSQYREGNYGYTF	.	.	TRBV6-5	TRBJ1-2	15
TGTGCCACCAGCAGAGATTTAGTAGCGGGGACGAATTCCAAAAACATTCAGTACTTC	CATSRDLVAGTNSKNIQYF	TRBD2	.	TRBV15	TRBJ2-4	19
TGTGCCAGCAGCCCGGTCGCGGGTGAGCAGTACTTC	CASSPVAGEQYF	.	.	TRBV5-6	TRBJ2-7	12
TGTGCCAGCAGCCCATCGGAGGGCGGGATTTCCTACGAGCAGTACTTC	CASSPSEGGISYEQYF	.	.	TRBV27	TRBJ2-7	16
TGTGCCAGCAGTTACGACAGGGCCAACGACGAGCAGTACTTC	CASSYDRANDEQYF	TRBD1	once	TRBV13	TRBJ2-7	14
TGCGCCAGCAGCGTCAGGACAGAATTGTACCAAGAGACCCAGTACTTC	CASSVRTELYQETQYF	.	.	TRBV10-1	TRBJ2-5	16
TGTGCCAGCAGCTTGGTATGGCAGGAGATCTCCTACGAGCAGTACTTC	CASSLVWQEISYEQYF	.	.	TRBV5-6	TRBJ2-7	16
TGTGCCAGCAGAACCTACGAGCAGTACTTC	CASRTYEQYF	.	.	TRBV27	TRBJ2-7	10
TGCGCCAGCAGGGCTGGGGGGGGAGGGGAGCTGTTTTTT	CASRAGGGGELFF	TRBD2	.	TRBV4-1	TRBJ2-2	13
TGTGCCAGCAGCTACACAACTACGGGGGCAGCCGAAGCTTTCTTT	CASSYTTTGAAEAFF	.	.	TRBV13	TRBJ1-1	15
TGTGCCTGGTCTAGGGTCCCCACATTCTCTGGAAACACCATATATTTT	CAWSRVPTFSGNTIYF	.	few	TRBV30	TRBJ1-3	16
TGTGCCAGCAGCTTAGAGTCGTTGGGCGACGAGCAGTACTTC	CASSLESLGDEQYF	.	.	TRBV7-8	TRBJ2-7	14
TGTGCCAGCAGTTACTCATTGGGGGCCCCGGACGAGCAGTACTTC	CASSYSLGAPDEQYF	.	.	TRBV6-5	TRBJ2-7	15
TGTGCCAGCTGGCGCAACGGCTACACCTTC	CASWRNGYTF	.	.	TRBV7-3	TRBJ1-2	10
TGCGCCAGCAGCCCGATGGATCGGGGGGCCGGACACTACGAGCAGTACTTC	CASSPMDRGAGHYEQYF	.	.	TRBV5-1	TRBJ2-7	17
TGTGCCAGCAGTCCAACGGTCCTCGGGAACACCGGGGAGCTGTTTTTT	CASSPTVLGNTGELFF	.	.	TRBV27	TRBJ2-2	16
TGTGCCAGTGGGCCCGGGACTAGCGTTGTCTACGAGCAGTACTTC	CASGPGTSVVYEQYF	TRBD2	.	TRBV19	TRBJ2-7	15
TGTGCCAGCAGCCAAACAGGGGGCGACCAGCCCCAGCATTTT	CASSQTGGDQPQHF	TRBD1	.	TRBV16	TRBJ1-5	14
TGTGCCAGCAGTGCGGGACAGGGGAATTCACCCCTCCACTTT	CASSAGQGNSPLHF	TRBD1	.	TRBV6-5	TRBJ1-6	14
TGTGCCAGCAGCTTAGGCCTCAGTGGGGTAGAAGTTGGTGAGCAGTTCTTC	CASSLGLSGVEVGEQFF	.	.	TRBV13	TRBJ2-1	17
TGTGCCAGTAGGCTCGACAGGGACACTGAAGCTTTCTTT	CASRLDRDTEAFF	TRBD1	.	TRBV19	TRBJ1-1	13
TGTGCCAGCAGCCCTGAGGGGACTAGCGGGAGGATCAATGAGCAGTTCTTC	CASSPEGTSGRINEQFF	TRBD2	once	TRBV5-6	TRBJ2-1	17
TGCGCCAGCAGCGGGGACAGGGGAAGCACCGGGGAGCTGTTTTTT	CASSGDRGSTGELFF	TRBD1	.	TRBV10-2	TRBJ2-2	15
TGTGCCAGCAGCGCTGAAACTGACTACGAGCAGTACTTC	CASSAETDYEQYF	.	.	TRBV5-4	TRBJ2-7	13
TGTGCCAGCAGCTGGGACAGGGGGTCCTACGAGCAGTACTTC	CASSWDRGSYEQYF	TRBD1	.	TRBV5-8	TRBJ2-7	14
TGTGCCAGCACCTATTCCACCGGGACAAGATCCTACGAGCAGTACTTC	CASTYSTGTRSYEQYF	.	.	TRBV27	TRBJ2-7	16
TGTGCCAGCAGCGCCCTACAGGGGGCTGGCACTGAAGCTTTCTTT	CASSALQGAGTEAFF	TRBD1	.	TRBV7-9	TRBJ1-1	15
TGTGCCAGCAGTGAAGAGGGGAGAAGCTTAGTCTTACAGCAGTTCTTC	CASSEEGRSLVLQQFF	.	.	TRBV2	TRBJ2-1	16
TGTGCCACCAGCGCCTCTATGAACACTGAAGCTTTCTTT	CATSASMNTEAFF	.	.	TRBV15	TRBJ1-1	13
TGTGCCAGCAAGGAACTCATCCGGAATGAGCAGTTCTTC	CASKELIRNEQFF	.	.	TRBV27	TRBJ2-1	13
TGTGCCAGCAGCTTAACCGTAGCAGAGACCCAGTACTTC	CASSLTVAETQYF	.	.	TRBV7-3	TRBJ2-5	13
TGCGCCAGCAGTCTGGCGGGATGGGCAGAGACCCAGTACTTC	CASSLAGWAETQYF	.	.	TRBV10-2	TRBJ2-5	14
TGTGCCAGCAGCTTAGACGGCGGCCCCCCTGGCTACACCTTC	CASSLDGGPPGYTF	.	.	TRBV7-9	TRBJ1-2	14
TGTGCCAGCAGCTTAGGCGGGCCCTCCTATAATTCACCCCTCCACTTT	CASSLGGPSYNSPLHF	.	.	TRBV13	TRBJ1-6	16
TGTGCCAGCAGCTTGGAGTCGCTGGACCGGCACTTCACAGATACGCAGTATTTT	CASSLESLDRHFTDTQYF	.	.	TRBV5-6	TRBJ2-3	18
TGCAGCGTTGGAGGGGCTGGGGCCAACGTCCTGACTTTC	CSVGGAGANVLTF	.	.	TRBV29-1	TRBJ2-6	13
TGTGCCAGCAGTGGGACAGGGGGCGGCGAGCAGTACTTC	CASSGTGGGEQYF	TRBD1	.	TRBV9	TRBJ2-7	13
TGTGCCAGCAGTTTGGGACTAGCGGGCTCCTACGAGCAGTACTTC	CASSLGLAGSYEQYF	TRBD2	.	TRBV27	TRBJ2-7	15